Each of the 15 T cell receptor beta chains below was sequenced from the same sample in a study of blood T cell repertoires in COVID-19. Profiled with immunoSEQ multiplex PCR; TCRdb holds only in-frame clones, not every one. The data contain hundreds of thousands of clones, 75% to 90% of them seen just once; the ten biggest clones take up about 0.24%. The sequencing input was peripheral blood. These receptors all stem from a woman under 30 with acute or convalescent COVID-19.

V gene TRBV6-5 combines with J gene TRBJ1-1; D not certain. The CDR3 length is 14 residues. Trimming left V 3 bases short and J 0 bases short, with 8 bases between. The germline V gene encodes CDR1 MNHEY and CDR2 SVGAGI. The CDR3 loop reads CASSYVYLNTEAFF. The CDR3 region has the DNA TGTGCCAGCAGTTATGTGTATCTGAACACTGAAGCTTTCTTT.

Here the CDR3 reads CASALDRGIYNEQFF. The CDR3 DNA reads as TGTGCCAGCGCCCTTGACAGGGGGATCTACAATGAGCAGTTCTTC. The chain has TRBV11-3 and TRBJ2-1, with TRBD1 identical over 9 bases. The CDR3 consists of 15 residues. V was clipped by 8 bases and J by 3 bases; unmatched bases: 8. The germline gives CDR1 SGHNT, CDR2 YENEEA.

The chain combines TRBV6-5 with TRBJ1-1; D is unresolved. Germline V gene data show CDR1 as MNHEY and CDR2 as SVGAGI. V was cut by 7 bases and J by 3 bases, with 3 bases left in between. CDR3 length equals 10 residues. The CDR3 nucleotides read TGTGCCAGCACCTACACTGAAGCTTTCTTT. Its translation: CASTYTEAFF.

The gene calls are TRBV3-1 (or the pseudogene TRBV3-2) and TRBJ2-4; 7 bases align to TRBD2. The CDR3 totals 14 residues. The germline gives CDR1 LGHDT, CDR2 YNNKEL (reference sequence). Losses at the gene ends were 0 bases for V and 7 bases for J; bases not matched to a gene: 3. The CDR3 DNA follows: TGTGCCAGCAGCCAAGATCAACTAGCGAACATTCAGTACTTC. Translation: CASSQDQLANIQYF.

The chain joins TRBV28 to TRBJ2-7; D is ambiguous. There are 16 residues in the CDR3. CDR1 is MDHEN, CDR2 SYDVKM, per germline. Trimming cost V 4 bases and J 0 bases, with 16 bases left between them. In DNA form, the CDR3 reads TGTGCCAGCAGTTCCCCCCAGAGACACACCTCCTACGAGCAGTACTTC. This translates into CASSSPQRHTSYEQYF.

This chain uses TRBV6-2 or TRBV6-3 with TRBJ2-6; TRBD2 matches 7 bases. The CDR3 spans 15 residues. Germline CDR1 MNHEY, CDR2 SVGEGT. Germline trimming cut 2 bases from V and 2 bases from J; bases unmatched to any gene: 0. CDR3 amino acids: CASSYAGAGANVLTF. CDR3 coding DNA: TGTGCCAGCAGTTACGCGGGGGCTGGGGCCAACGTCCTGACTTTC.

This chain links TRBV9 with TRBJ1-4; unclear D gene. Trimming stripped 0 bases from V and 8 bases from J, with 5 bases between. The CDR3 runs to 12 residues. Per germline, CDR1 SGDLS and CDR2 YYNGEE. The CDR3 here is CASSVGSEKLFF. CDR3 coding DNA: TGTGCCAGCAGCGTAGGGAGCGAAAAACTGTTTTTT.

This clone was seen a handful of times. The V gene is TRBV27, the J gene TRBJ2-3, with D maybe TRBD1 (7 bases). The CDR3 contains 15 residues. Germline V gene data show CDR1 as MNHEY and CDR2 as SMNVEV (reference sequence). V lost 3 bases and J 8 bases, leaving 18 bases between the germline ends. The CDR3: CASSFSQGGTATQYF. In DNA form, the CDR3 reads TGTGCCAGCAGTTTCTCCCAGGGGGGCACGGCTACGCAGTATTTT.

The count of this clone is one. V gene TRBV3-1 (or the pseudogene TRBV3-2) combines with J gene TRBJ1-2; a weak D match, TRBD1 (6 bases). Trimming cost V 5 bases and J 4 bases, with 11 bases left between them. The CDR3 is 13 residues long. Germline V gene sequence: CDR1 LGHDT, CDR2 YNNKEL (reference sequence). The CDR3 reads CASSTQGTYGYTF. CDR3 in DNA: TGTGCCAGCAGCACACAGGGCACCTATGGCTACACCTTC.

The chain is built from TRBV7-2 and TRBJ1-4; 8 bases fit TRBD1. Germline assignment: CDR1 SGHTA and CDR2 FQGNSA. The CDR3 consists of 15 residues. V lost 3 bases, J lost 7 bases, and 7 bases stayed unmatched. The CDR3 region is CASSFRGQGGEKLFF. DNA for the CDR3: TGTGCCAGCAGCTTTCGTGGACAGGGCGGTGAAAAACTGTTTTTT.

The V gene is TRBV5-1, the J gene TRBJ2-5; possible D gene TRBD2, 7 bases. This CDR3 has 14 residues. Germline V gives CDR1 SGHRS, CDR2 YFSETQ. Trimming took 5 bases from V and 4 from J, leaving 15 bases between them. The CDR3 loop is CASSPGGSGETQYF. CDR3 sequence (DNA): TGCGCCAGCAGTCCGGGGGGCAGCGGAGAGACCCAGTACTTC.

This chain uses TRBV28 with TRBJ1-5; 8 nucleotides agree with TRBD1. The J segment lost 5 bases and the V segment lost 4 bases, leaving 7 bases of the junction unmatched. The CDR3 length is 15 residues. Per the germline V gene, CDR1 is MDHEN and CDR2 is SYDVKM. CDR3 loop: CASSSLQGGHQPQHF. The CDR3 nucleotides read TGTGCCAGCAGTTCCCTACAGGGGGGACATCAGCCCCAGCATTTT.

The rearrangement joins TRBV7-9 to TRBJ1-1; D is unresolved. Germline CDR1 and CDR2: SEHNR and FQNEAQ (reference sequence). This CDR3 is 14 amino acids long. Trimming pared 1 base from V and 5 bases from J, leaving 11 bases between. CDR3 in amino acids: CASSLGDRRTEAFF. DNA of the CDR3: TGTGCCAGCAGCTTAGGAGACCGGCGGACTGAAGCTTTCTTT.

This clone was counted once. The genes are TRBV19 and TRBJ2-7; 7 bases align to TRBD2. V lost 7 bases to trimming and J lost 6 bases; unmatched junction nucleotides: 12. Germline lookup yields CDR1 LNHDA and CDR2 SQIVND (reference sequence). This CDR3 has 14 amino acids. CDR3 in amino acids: CASTSSGARREQYF. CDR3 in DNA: TGTGCCAGTACTTCGAGCGGGGCGCGCCGCGAGCAGTACTTC.

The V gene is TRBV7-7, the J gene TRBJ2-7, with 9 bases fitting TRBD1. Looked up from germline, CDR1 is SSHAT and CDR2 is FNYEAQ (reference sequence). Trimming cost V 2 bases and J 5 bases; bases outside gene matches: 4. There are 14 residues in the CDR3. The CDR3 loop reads CASSLTGGDHEQYF. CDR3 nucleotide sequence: TGTGCCAGCAGCTTAACAGGGGGCGATCACGAGCAGTACTTC.